These 17 T cell receptor beta chains were all obtained from the same sample, sequenced in a study of CD8 T cells in Susac syndrome. When the RNA was reverse transcribed, random hexamers were used with an input of roughly 0.45 to 1 ug. Using its own MiXCR run on the immunoSEQ multiplex PCR reads, TCRdb lists one record per CDR3 protein. The sample has about 210,000 distinct CDR3 sequences; 95% are singletons. The sequencing sample was made of CD4+ T cells from PBMCs. These receptors all stem from a human donor with multiple sclerosis.

This chain uses TRBV12-5 with TRBJ2-7; D call uncertain. V lost 6 bases and J lost 6, with 12 bases in between. The length of the CDR3 is 12 residues. Germline CDR1 LGHNT, CDR2 FRNRAP. The CDR3 loop is CASGALRGEQYF. The CDR3 DNA is TGTGCTAGTGGGGCCCTTCGCGGCGAGCAGTACTTC.

In DNA form, the CDR3 reads TGTGCCATCAGTGAAAGGGGGGAGGGAAATCAGCCCCAGCATTTT. Amino acids: CAISERGEGNQPQHF. The chain couples TRBV10-3 to TRBJ1-5; tentatively, D is TRBD1 (6 bases). Trimming pared 3 bases from V and 4 bases from J, leaving 13 bases between. CDR1 is ENHRY and CDR2 is SYGVKD in the germline V gene. This CDR3 spans 15 amino acids.

The J gene is TRBJ1-1, the V gene TRBV27; tentative D call: TRBD1 (6 bases). Germline V gives CDR1 MNHEY, CDR2 SMNVEV (reference sequence). This CDR3 spans 13 amino acids. Trimming stripped 9 bases from V and 4 bases from J, with 15 bases between. This CDR3 reads CARRNREGTEAFF. The CDR3 coding sequence is TGTGCCAGACGGAACAGGGAGGGCACTGAAGCTTTCTTT.

This chain uses TRBV7-2 with TRBJ2-7; D is ambiguous. The germline V and J ends were trimmed by 5 bases and 8 bases, with 13 bases remaining between them. This CDR3 is 12 amino acids long. Germline lookup yields CDR1 SGHTA and CDR2 FQGNSA. CDR3 DNA: TGTGCCAGCAGCGCTGCTACCTATCAGCAGTACTTC. It translates to CASSAATYQQYF. The full variable domain, with the rest looked up from reference TRBV7-2 and TRBJ2-7, is GAGVSQSPSNKVTEKGKDVELRCDPISGHTALYWYRQSLGQGLEFLIYFQGNSAPDKSGLPSDRFSAERTGGSVSTLTIQRTQQEDSAVYLCASSAATYQQYFGPGTRLTVT.

This sequence joins TRBV14 and TRBJ1-2; D unclear. There are 13 residues in the CDR3. The germline V and J ends were trimmed by 1 base and 4 bases, with 7 bases remaining between them. Per the germline V gene, CDR1 is SGHDN and CDR2 is FVKESK. The CDR3 region is CASSQVPAYGYTF. In nucleotides, the CDR3 is TGTGCCAGCAGCCAAGTTCCCGCCTATGGCTACACCTTC. Using reference TRBV14 and TRBJ1-2 for the parts outside the CDR3, the full variable domain is EAGVTQFPSHSVIEKGQTVTLRCDPISGHDNLYWYRRVMGKEIKFLLHFVKESKQDESGMPNNRFLAERTGGTYSTLKVQPAELEDSGVYFCASSQVPAYGYTFGSGTRLTVV.

This clonotype was found once. J is TRBJ1-1 and V is TRBV2, with D possibly matching TRBD1 (5 bases). There are 15 residues in the CDR3. Germline V gene data show CDR1 as SNHLY and CDR2 as FYNNEI. Trimming removed 2 bases at V and 3 bases at J, with 13 bases between. CDR3 amino acids: CASSEMGGSHTEAFF. The CDR3 nucleotides are TGTGCCAGCAGTGAAATGGGGGGATCGCACACTGAAGCTTTCTTT.

This clonotype was seen a handful of times. The junction does not match germline at one end; this may be a read error. The chain uses TRBV5-1 and TRBJ2-3; D is ambiguous. Germline values: CDR1 SGHRS, CDR2 YFSETQ. The CDR3 is made up of 12 amino acids. The CDR3 loop reads CASSFGTDTQYF. DNA for the CDR3: TGTGCCAGCAGCTTCGGCACAGATACGCAGTATTTT.

The chain couples TRBV19 to TRBJ2-3; D not certain. Per germline, CDR1 LNHDA and CDR2 SQIVND (reference sequence). The CDR3 runs to 14 residues. Trimming left V 5 bases short and J 2 bases short, with 11 bases between. The CDR3 protein is CASSPQTATDTQYF. The CDR3 DNA sequence: TGTGCCAGTAGTCCCCAGACGGCCACAGATACGCAGTATTTT.

The chain uses TRBV6-1 and TRBJ2-7; possible D gene TRBD2, 5 bases. The CDR3 covers 13 residues. V was cut by 7 bases and J by 3 bases, with 13 bases left in between. The V gene's germline CDR1 is MNHNS and CDR2 SASEGT. The CDR3 here is CASITDSLYEQYF. In nucleotides, the CDR3 is TGTGCCAGCATAACGGACTCCCTCTACGAGCAGTACTTC.

This chain joins TRBV3-1 and TRBJ2-7; possible D gene TRBD1, 6 bases. The CDR3 consists of 13 residues. The germline V and J ends were trimmed by 2 bases and 6 bases, with 11 bases remaining between them. Germline loops: CDR1 LGHDT, CDR2 YNNKEL (reference sequence). The CDR3 DNA follows: TGTGCCAGCAGCCAACAGGGGCAGGCCGAGCAGTACTTC. Protein sequence: CASSQQGQAEQYF.

The J gene is TRBJ1-4, the V gene TRBV29-1; D unclear. In germline, CDR1 is SQVTM, CDR2 ANQGSEA. Trimming shortened V by 6 bases and J by 7 bases, and 9 bases separated the two germline ends. The CDR3 sequence is 11 residues long. In nucleotides, the CDR3 is TGCAGCGTCAACCGGGGTGAAAAACTGTTTTTT. The encoded protein is CSVNRGEKLFF.

The rearrangement uses TRBV28 and TRBJ1-5; 9 nucleotides match TRBD1. Germline CDR1 MDHEN, CDR2 SYDVKM. V trimming: 7 bases; J trimming: 2 bases; junction bases outside the gene matches: 15. The CDR3 consists of 18 residues. The CDR3 region has the DNA TGTGCCAGCACCTCTTTGGGACAGGGAGGGATCGGCAATCAGCCCCAGCATTTT. Residues: CASTSLGQGGIGNQPQHF.

The chain combines TRBV3-1 with TRBJ2-5; D unresolved. The germline V gene encodes CDR1 LGHDT and CDR2 YNNKEL (reference sequence). This CDR3 region has 12 residues. V was pared by 2 bases and J by 6 bases, with 7 bases between. The CDR3 region is CASSQNPQTQYF. CDR3 bases: TGTGCCAGCAGCCAAAACCCCCAGACCCAGTACTTC.

This sequence joins TRBV29-1 and TRBJ2-5, with D hard to call. This CDR3 contains 12 residues. Trimming removed 3 bases from V and 2 bases from J, with 7 bases in between. CDR1 and CDR2 from the germline V gene are SQVTM and ANQGSEA. The CDR3 bases are TGCAGCGTTGAGCCTAGTCAAGAGACCCAGTACTTC. The encoded protein is CSVEPSQETQYF.

The V gene is TRBV20-1, the J gene TRBJ1-2; D not certain. CDR1 is DFQATT, CDR2 SNEGSKA, per germline (reference sequence). V was clipped by 1 base and J by 3 bases, with 6 bases between them. The length of the CDR3 is 12 residues. The CDR3 nucleotides read TGCAGTGCTAGAGTGCGGGACTATGGCTACACCTTC. Translated: CSARVRDYGYTF.

The chain combines TRBV2 with TRBJ1-1; 8 nucleotides match TRBD1. Per the germline V gene, CDR1 is SNHLY and CDR2 is FYNNEI. The CDR3 totals 14 residues. V shed 7 bases and J 3 bases; nucleotides not matched to a gene: 7. CDR3 protein: CASTGYRGDTEAFF. Here the CDR3 DNA reads TGTGCCAGCACAGGGTACAGGGGGGACACTGAAGCTTTCTTT.

CDR3 DNA sequence: TGCAGCGTTGCCACCTCTGGAAACACCATATATTTT. This gives the protein CSVATSGNTIYF. This sequence joins TRBV29-1 and TRBJ1-3, with D uncertain. In germline, CDR1 is SQVTM, CDR2 ANQGSEA. V was pared by 4 bases and J by 0 bases, with 4 bases between. This CDR3 is built from 12 residues.